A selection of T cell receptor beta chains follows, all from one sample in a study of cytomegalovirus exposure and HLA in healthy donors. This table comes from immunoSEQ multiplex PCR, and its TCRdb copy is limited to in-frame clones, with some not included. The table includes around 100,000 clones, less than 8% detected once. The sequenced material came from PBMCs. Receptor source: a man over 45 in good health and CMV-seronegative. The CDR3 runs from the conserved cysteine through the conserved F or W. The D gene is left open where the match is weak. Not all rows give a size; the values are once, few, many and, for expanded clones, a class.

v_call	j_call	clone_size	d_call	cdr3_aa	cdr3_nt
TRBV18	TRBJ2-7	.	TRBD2	CASSPTSGPYEQYF	TGTGCCAGCTCACCAACTAGCGGTCCCTACGAGCAGTACTTC
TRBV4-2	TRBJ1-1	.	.	CASKPGHMNTEAFF	TGTGCCAGCAAACCGGGACATATGAACACTGAAGCTTTCTTT
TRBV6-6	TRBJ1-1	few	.	CASEGTLLDEAFF	TGTGCCAGCGAGGGGACACTTCTCGATGAAGCTTTCTTT
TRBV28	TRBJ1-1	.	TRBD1	CASSSTGGKTFF	TGTGCCAGCAGTAGCACAGGGGGCAAGACTTTCTTT
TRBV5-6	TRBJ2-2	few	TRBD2	CASSLLANRNTGELFF	TGTGCCAGCAGCCTACTAGCGAACCGCAACACCGGGGAGCTGTTTTTT
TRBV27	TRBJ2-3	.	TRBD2	CASSLMVAGLPLDTQYF	TGTGCCAGCAGTCTAATGGTAGCGGGACTCCCCTTAGATACGCAGTATTTT
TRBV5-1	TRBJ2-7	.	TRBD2	CASSLWGGTSLGYEQYF	TGCGCCAGCAGCTTGTGGGGGGGTACTAGTCTCGGCTACGAGCAGTACTTC
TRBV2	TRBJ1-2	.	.	CASSERQVYGYTF	TGTGCCAGCAGTGAGAGACAGGTTTATGGCTACACCTTC
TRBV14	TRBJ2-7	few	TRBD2	CASSRTSGQYEQYF	TGTGCCAGCAGCAGGACTAGCGGCCAGTACGAGCAGTACTTC
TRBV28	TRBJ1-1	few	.	CASIVNTEAFF	TGTGCCAGCATCGTAAACACTGAAGCTTTCTTT
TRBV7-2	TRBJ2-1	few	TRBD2	CASSLILAGEEQFF	TGTGCCAGCAGCTTAATACTAGCGGGAGAAGAGCAGTTCTTC
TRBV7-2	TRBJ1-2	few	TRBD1	CASSFGTGDYGYTF	TGTGCCAGCAGCTTCGGGACAGGGGACTATGGCTACACCTTC
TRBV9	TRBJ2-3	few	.	CASSAVTGRGTQYF	TGTGCCAGCAGCGCTGTCACGGGGCGGGGTACGCAGTATTTT
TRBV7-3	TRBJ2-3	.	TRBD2	CASSPRGGVGADTQYF	TGTGCCAGCAGCCCCCGGGGGGGGGTAGGGGCGGATACGCAGTATTTT
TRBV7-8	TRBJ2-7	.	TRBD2	CASSRNYRGVRSYEQYF	TGTGCCAGCAGCCGTAATTACCGGGGGGTCCGCTCCTACGAGCAGTACTTC
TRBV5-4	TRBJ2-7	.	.	CASSLYGGAGGQYF	TGTGCCAGCAGCTTATATGGCGGGGCAGGGGGGCAGTACTTC
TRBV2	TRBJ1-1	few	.	CASTEGGFTEAFF	TGTGCCAGCACGGAGGGGGGGTTCACTGAAGCTTTCTTT
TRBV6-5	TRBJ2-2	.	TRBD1	CASSLQGAMTGELFF	TGTGCCAGCAGCCTGCAGGGGGCTATGACCGGGGAGCTGTTTTTT
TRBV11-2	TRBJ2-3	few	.	CASSLGYTDTQYF	TGTGCCAGCAGCTTAGGCTATACAGATACGCAGTATTTT
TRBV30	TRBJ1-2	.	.	CAWSVRQLNYGYTF	TGTGCCTGGAGTGTGCGACAGCTTAACTATGGCTACACCTTC
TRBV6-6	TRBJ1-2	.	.	CASSYSTQGGGYTF	TGTGCCAGCAGTTACTCGACGCAGGGTGGTGGCTACACCTTC
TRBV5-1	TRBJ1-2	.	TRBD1	CASSFDRGEGGYTF	TGCGCCAGCAGCTTTGACAGGGGGGAAGGTGGCTACACCTTC
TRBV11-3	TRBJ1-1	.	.	CASSLHGSDTEAFF	TGTGCCAGCAGCTTACACGGTTCGGACACTGAAGCTTTCTTT
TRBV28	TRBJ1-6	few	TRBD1	CASSARTGENSPLHF	TGTGCCAGCAGTGCACGGACAGGGGAAAATTCACCCCTCCACTTT
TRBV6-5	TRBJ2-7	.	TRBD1	CASSYSMGQGYEQYF	TGTGCCAGCAGTTACTCGATGGGACAGGGCTACGAGCAGTACTTC
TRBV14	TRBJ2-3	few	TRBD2	CASSQVGGSRADTQYF	TGTGCCAGCAGCCAGGTTGGCGGGAGTCGGGCAGATACGCAGTATTTT
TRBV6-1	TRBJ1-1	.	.	CASSSSFASVAFF	TGTGCCAGCAGTTCCTCATTTGCGAGTGTTGCTTTCTTT
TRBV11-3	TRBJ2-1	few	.	CASSLVLGVEQFF	TGTGCCAGCAGCTTAGTACTAGGAGTTGAGCAGTTCTTC
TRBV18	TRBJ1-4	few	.	CASSISGNEKLFF	TGTGCCAGCTCAATCTCAGGGAATGAAAAACTGTTTTTT
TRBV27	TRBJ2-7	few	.	CASSRALWQGQKSYEQYF	TGTGCCAGCAGTCGCGCCCTGTGGCAGGGTCAAAAGAGTTACGAGCAGTACTTC
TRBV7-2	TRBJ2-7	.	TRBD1	CASSYRPGQGVEQYF	TGTGCCAGCAGCTATAGACCGGGACAGGGGGTCGAGCAGTACTTC
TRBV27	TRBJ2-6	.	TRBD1	CASRRQGEGSGANVLTF	TGTGCCAGCAGGCGACAGGGTGAGGGCTCTGGGGCCAACGTCCTGACTTTC
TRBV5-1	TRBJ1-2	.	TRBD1	CASSGDRVLGGYTF	TGCGCCAGCAGCGGTGACAGGGTCTTAGGTGGCTACACCTTC
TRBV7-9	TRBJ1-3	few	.	CASSLARGQTSGNTIYF	TGTGCCAGCAGCTTAGCCCGCGGGCAGACCTCTGGAAACACCATATATTTT
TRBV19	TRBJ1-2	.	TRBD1	CASSRRTGYGYTF	TGTGCCAGTAGCCGAAGGACAGGTTATGGCTACACCTTC
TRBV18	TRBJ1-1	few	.	CASSPRNGMNTEAFF	TGTGCCAGCTCACCCAGGAACGGCATGAACACTGAAGCTTTCTTT
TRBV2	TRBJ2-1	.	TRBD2	CASSETGGGNEQFF	TGTGCCAGCAGTGAGACGGGAGGAGGGAATGAGCAGTTCTTC
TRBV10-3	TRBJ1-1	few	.	CAISEIPWEGSNTEAFF	TGTGCCATCAGTGAGATCCCCTGGGAGGGGTCGAACACTGAAGCTTTCTTT
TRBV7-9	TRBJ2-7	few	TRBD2	CASSLGGTSGSYEQYF	TGTGCCAGCAGCTTAGGAGGGACTAGCGGGAGTTACGAGCAGTACTTC
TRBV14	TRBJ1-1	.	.	CASSQDLGVLNTEAFF	TGTGCCAGCAGCCAAGATCTGGGAGTTCTGAACACTGAAGCTTTCTTT
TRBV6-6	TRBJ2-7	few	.	CASGGGGEREQYF	TGTGCCAGCGGAGGGGGCGGGGAGCGCGAGCAGTACTTC
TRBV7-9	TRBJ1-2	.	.	CASISGGRSHGYTF	TGTGCCTCTATCTCGGGGGGGCGCTCCCATGGCTACACCTTC
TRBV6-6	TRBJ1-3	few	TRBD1	CASTDTGAGNTIYF	TGTGCCAGCACCGATACAGGGGCTGGAAACACCATATATTTT
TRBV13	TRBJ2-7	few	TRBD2	CASSESPTGRDEQYF	TGTGCCAGCAGCGAGAGCCCGACGGGGAGGGACGAGCAGTACTTC
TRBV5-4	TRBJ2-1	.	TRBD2	CASSLGGGGSYNEQFF	TGTGCCAGCAGCTTGGGGGGGGGAGGCTCCTACAATGAGCAGTTCTTC
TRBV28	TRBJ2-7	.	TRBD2	CASSFLAGGSYEQYF	TGTGCCAGCAGTTTTCTAGCGGGGGGCTCCTACGAGCAGTACTTC
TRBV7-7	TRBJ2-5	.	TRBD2	CASSFGLAGGEETQYF	TGTGCTAGCAGCTTTGGACTAGCGGGGGGAGAAGAGACCCAGTACTTC